The 16 T cell receptor beta chains given below trace back to one sample, sequenced in a study of blood T cell repertoires in COVID-19. Libraries were prepared by immunoSEQ multiplex PCR; TCRdb keeps only in-frame clonotypes and omits some of them. The table records under 200,000 clones, around four fifths of them present only once. Sequencing was performed on peripheral blood. These receptors originate from a woman aged 65 to 85 who had recovered from COVID-19.

The chain has TRBV5-1 and TRBJ1-2; no clear D gene. The CDR3 totals 15 residues. Trimming took 4 bases from V and 3 from J, leaving 16 bases between them. Germline CDR1 and CDR2: SGHRS and YFSETQ. The CDR3 nucleotides are TGCGCCAGCAGCCACCAAGGAGGACGTGACTATGGCTACACCTTC. It codes for CASSHQGGRDYGYTF.

The J gene is TRBJ2-1, the V gene TRBV30; the match to TRBD2 covers 8 bases. Germline V gives CDR1 GTSNPN, CDR2 SVGIG (reference sequence). V lost 4 bases to trimming and J lost 13 bases; unmatched junction nucleotides: 12. The CDR3 is made up of 13 amino acids. The CDR3 protein is CAWTGLARTPQFF. CDR3 DNA sequence: TGTGCCTGGACCGGACTAGCCCGAACCCCCCAGTTCTTC.

The chain is built from TRBV3-1 (or the pseudogene TRBV3-2) and TRBJ1-1; D not resolved. V shed 3 bases and J shed 5 bases, with 13 bases lying between them. The CDR3 sequence is 14 residues long. Germline loops: CDR1 LGHDT, CDR2 YNNKEL (reference sequence). The chain's CDR3 is CASSQPGPGTEAFF. For the CDR3, the DNA is TGTGCCAGCAGCCAGCCGGGCCCGGGGACTGAAGCTTTCTTT.

This sequence joins TRBV19 and TRBJ2-1; 7 bases fit TRBD2. Germline values: CDR1 LNHDA, CDR2 SQIVND (reference sequence). This CDR3 has 14 amino acids. V lost 3 bases to trimming and J lost 3 bases; unmatched junction nucleotides: 2. The CDR3 is CASSMGTIYNEQFF. In nucleotides, the CDR3 is TGTGCCAGTAGTATGGGGACTATCTACAATGAGCAGTTCTTC.

This clone occurred a few times. This chain links TRBV30 with TRBJ2-3; D is unclear. Germline lookup yields CDR1 GTSNPN and CDR2 SVGIG (reference sequence). Trimming pared 0 bases from V and 1 base from J, leaving 8 bases between. The CDR3 sequence is 14 residues long. The CDR3 loop is CAWSVDSRTDTQYF. CDR3 coding DNA: TGTGCCTGGAGTGTTGATAGCCGCACAGATACGCAGTATTTT.

This rearrangement joins TRBV10-3 to TRBJ2-5; maybe TRBD1 (8 bases). The germline V gene encodes CDR1 ENHRY and CDR2 SYGVKD. This CDR3 is 14 amino acids long. V was cut by 10 bases and J by 2 bases, with 17 bases left in between. The CDR3 bases are TGTGCCACCACGGGGGGACAGGCACAAGAGACCCAGTACTTC. Its protein product is CATTGGQAQETQYF.

This clone has a handful of counts. The CDR3 DNA reads as TGCGCCAGCAGCCCGGGGACTAGCACTGTACAAGAGACCCAGTACTTC. Translation gives CASSPGTSTVQETQYF. This chain links TRBV5-1 with TRBJ2-5; 9 nucleotides line up with TRBD2. This CDR3 comprises 16 residues. The V and J ends lost 4 bases and 2 bases, in that order; junction bases with no gene match: 9. Germline V CDR1 and CDR2: SGHRS, YFSETQ.

The chain carries TRBV27 and TRBJ2-3; D is undetermined. This CDR3 is built from 12 residues. Germline CDR1 and CDR2: MNHEY and SMNVEV (reference sequence). Trimming pared 6 bases from V and 6 bases from J, leaving 10 bases between. CDR3 loop: CASSTVSDTQYF. The DNA for the CDR3 is TGTGCCAGCAGCACAGTATCGGATACGCAGTATTTT.

This clone was seen a few times. The chain combines TRBV4-3 with TRBJ2-5; possible D gene TRBD2, 7 bases. This CDR3 is 15 amino acids long. In germline, CDR1 is LGHNA, CDR2 YSLEER. V lost 0 bases to trimming and J lost 2 bases, with 10 bases between them. The CDR3 region is CASSQDRGGQETQYF. In nucleotides, the CDR3 is TGCGCCAGCAGCCAAGATAGGGGGGGTCAAGAGACCCAGTACTTC.

This clone has only one observation. The chain recombines TRBV11-3 with TRBJ2-1, with D tentatively TRBD1 (6 bases). The CDR3 covers 14 residues. Trimming pared 4 bases from V and 4 bases from J, leaving 11 bases between. CDR1 and CDR2 from the germline V gene are SGHNT and YENEEA. CDR3 amino acids: CASSSPGVYNEQFF. As DNA, the CDR3 is TGTGCCAGCAGCTCCCCAGGGGTTTACAATGAGCAGTTCTTC.

As DNA, the CDR3 is TGTGCCAGCAGCCCCAGGGGGGACAGGAGGAATTCACCCCTCCACTTT. Its protein product is CASSPRGDRRNSPLHF. J is TRBJ1-6 and V is TRBV7-9; 8 positions match TRBD1. The CDR3 length is 16 residues. The germline V gene has CDR1 SEHNR and CDR2 FQNEAQ (reference sequence). V lost 5 bases, J lost 7 bases, and 10 bases stayed unmatched.

The sample holds a few counts of this clone. The V and J genes are TRBV12-3 or TRBV12-4 and TRBJ1-1; TRBD1 might be the D (5 bases). This CDR3 is 12 amino acids long. The germline V and J ends were trimmed by 8 bases and 6 bases, with 13 bases remaining between them. For the CDR3, the DNA is TGTGCCAGCCGGTTTCAGGGCGCTGAAGCTTTCTTT. It specifies CASRFQGAEAFF.

The chain recombines TRBV7-2 with TRBJ2-3; no clear D. This CDR3 region has 13 residues. Germline CDR1 SGHTA, CDR2 FQGNSA. Between the trimmed V and J ends, which lost 2 bases and 5 bases, there was a span of 8 bases. CDR3 residues: CASSLLRRDTQYF. The CDR3 DNA sequence: TGTGCCAGCAGCTTATTGCGTCGAGATACGCAGTATTTT.

This chain uses TRBV7-6 with TRBJ2-3; 11 positions match TRBD2. V gave up 5 bases and J gave up 5 bases; unmatched junction bases: 3. This CDR3 region has 14 residues. CDR1 SGHVS and CDR2 FNYEAQ come from the germline V gene. The CDR3 loop reads CASSPGLAGDTQYF. Written as DNA, the CDR3 is TGTGCCAGCAGCCCTGGACTAGCGGGAGATACGCAGTATTTT.

About this clone: An end of the junction differs from the germline gene, which may be a read error. This chain joins TRBV7-7 and TRBJ2-7; 9 bases are a match to TRBD2. CDR1 and CDR2 from the germline V gene are SSHAT and FNYEAQ (reference sequence). The CDR3 loop spans 15 amino acids. The CDR3 bases are TGTGCTAGCAGCTTAGGGCGGGGGGGGGCCTACGAGCAGTACTTC. Residues: CASSLGRGGAYEQYF.

The J gene is TRBJ2-3, the V gene TRBV19; 10 nucleotides match TRBD1. This CDR3 region has 16 residues. CDR1 and CDR2 (germline): LNHDA, SQIVND (reference sequence). Trimming at V came to 2 bases and at J to 4 bases, leaving 6 bases not matched to a gene. In nucleotides, the CDR3 is TGTGCCAGTAGTATAATGGGACAGGGGAAGGCAGATACGCAGTATTTT. It encodes CASSIMGQGKADTQYF. Full variable domain (rest looked up from reference TRBV19 and TRBJ2-3): DGGITQSPKYLFRKEGQNVTLSCEQNLNHDAMYWYRQDPGQGLRLIYYSQIVNDFQKGDIAEGYSVSREKKESFPLTVTSAQKNPTAFYLCASSIMGQGKADTQYFGPGTRLTVL.